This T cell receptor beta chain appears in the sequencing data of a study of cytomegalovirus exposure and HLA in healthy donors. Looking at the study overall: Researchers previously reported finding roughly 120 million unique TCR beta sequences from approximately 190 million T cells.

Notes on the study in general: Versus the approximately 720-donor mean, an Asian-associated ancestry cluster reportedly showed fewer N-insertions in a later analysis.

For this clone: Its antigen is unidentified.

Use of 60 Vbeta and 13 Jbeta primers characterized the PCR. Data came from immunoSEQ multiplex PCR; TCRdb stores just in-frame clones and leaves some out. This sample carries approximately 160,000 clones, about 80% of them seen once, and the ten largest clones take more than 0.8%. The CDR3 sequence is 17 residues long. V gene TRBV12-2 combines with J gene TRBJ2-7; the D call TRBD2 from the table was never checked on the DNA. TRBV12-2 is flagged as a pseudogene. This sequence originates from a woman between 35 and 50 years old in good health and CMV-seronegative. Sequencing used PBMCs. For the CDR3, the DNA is TGTGCAAGTCGCTTAGCGAAACGTAGCGGGAGGGACTTCCGCCCGTACTTC. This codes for CASRLAKRSGRDFRPYF.